This entry lists 11 T cell receptor beta chains sequenced from one sample in a study of CD8 T cells in Susac syndrome. RNA was extracted with the RNeasy kit, and a quantity of roughly 0.45 to 1 ug was reverse transcribed using random hexamers. MiXCR was run by TCRdb on the immunoSEQ multiplex PCR reads, yielding one entry per CDR3 protein. The data contain about 160,000 distinct CDR3 sequences, roughly 95% of them singletons. Source material: CD4+ T cells from PBMCs. Source of these receptors: a human donor with multiple sclerosis.

The chain carries TRBV12-3 or TRBV12-4 and TRBJ2-1; no definite D call. Deletions cut 2 bases from V and 0 bases from J, with 8 bases between. The CDR3 loop spans 15 amino acids. This CDR3 reads CASSLTEGSYNEQFF. Written as DNA, the CDR3 is TGTGCCAGCAGTTTAACGGAAGGCTCCTACAATGAGCAGTTCTTC.

V is TRBV30 and J is TRBJ1-1; D not resolved. V lost 3 bases and J 3 bases, leaving 8 bases between the germline ends. There are 12 residues in the CDR3. Germline-derived CDR1 and CDR2 are GTSNPN and SVGIG (reference sequence). The CDR3 sequence: CAWRGQHTEAFF. Here the CDR3 DNA reads TGTGCCTGGAGAGGCCAGCACACTGAAGCTTTCTTT.

V gene TRBV29-1 combines with J gene TRBJ2-7; TRBD2 aligns across 13 bases. The CDR3 runs 15 residues. Losses at the gene ends were 6 bases for V and 1 base for J; bases not matched to a gene: 6. Germline CDR1 reads SQVTM; CDR2 reads ANQGSEA. CDR3: CSVVPGLAGSYEQYF. In nucleotides, the CDR3 is TGCAGCGTGGTTCCGGGACTAGCGGGATCCTACGAGCAGTACTTC.

Comments on this clonotype: Its ends do not fully match the called genes, so a read error is possible. This chain connects TRBV20-1 to TRBJ2-5; perhaps D is TRBD1 or TRBD2 (6 bases each). The CDR3 consists of 15 residues. The V gene's germline CDR1 is DFQATT and CDR2 SNEGSKA (reference sequence). The CDR3 protein is CSAISFRGRSETQCF. The DNA of the CDR3 is TGCAGTGCTATCTCCTTCCGGGGGCGCTCGGAGACCCAGTGCTTC.

The V and J genes are TRBV20-1 and TRBJ1-1; no clear D gene. Germline lookup yields CDR1 DFQATT and CDR2 SNEGSKA (reference sequence). Trimming removed 5 bases at V and 1 base at J, with 11 bases between. This CDR3 has 13 residues. CDR3 residues: CSASAASNTEAFF. The CDR3 DNA sequence: TGCAGTGCTTCCGCGGCATCGAACACTGAAGCTTTCTTT.

This chain connects TRBV7-2 to TRBJ1-2, with 7 bases fitting TRBD1. The CDR3 loop spans 14 amino acids. V lost 5 bases, J lost 3 bases, and 6 bases stayed unmatched. The germline V gene has CDR1 SGHTA and CDR2 FQGNSA. CDR3 nucleotides: TGTGCCAGCAGCCTGACCGGGACAGACTATGGCTACACCTTC. Amino acid sequence: CASSLTGTDYGYTF.

This clonotype was observed a single time. This rearrangement joins TRBV20-1 to TRBJ1-5; D is possibly TRBD1 (6 bases). The V end was cut by 4 bases, the J end by 1 base, with 8 bases between. The CDR3 spans 13 residues. The V gene's germline CDR1 is DFQATT and CDR2 SNEGSKA (reference sequence). CDR3 sequence (DNA): TGCAGTGCTATAGGGACAAGCAATCAGCCCCAGCATTTT. It specifies CSAIGTSNQPQHF.

The V call is TRBV19, the J call TRBJ2-7, with 10 bases fitting TRBD1. This CDR3 region has 15 residues. Germline V CDR1 and CDR2: LNHDA, SQIVND (reference sequence). Unmatched junction bases numbered 10, after V lost 6 bases and J lost 5 bases. The CDR3 bases are TGTGCCAGTAGCGATACCGGGACAGGGGTTAACGAGCAGTACTTC. This encodes CASSDTGTGVNEQYF.

The V call is TRBV7-2, the J call TRBJ2-1, with unresolved D. The germline gives CDR1 SGHTA, CDR2 FQGNSA. The CDR3 has 13 amino acids. V lost 5 bases to trimming and J lost 5 bases, with 10 bases between them. CDR3 nucleotides: TGTGCCAGCAGCCTGGGGTACCACAATGAGCAGTTCTTC. It specifies CASSLGYHNEQFF.

J is TRBJ2-7 and V is TRBV9; TRBD1 might be the D (5 bases). CDR3 length: 15 residues. V lost 0 bases and J 2 bases, leaving 12 bases between the germline ends. Germline V CDR1 and CDR2: SGDLS, YYNGEE. The CDR3 bases are TGTGCCAGCAGCGTAGGGGAAGGGGCAGCCTACGAGCAGTACTTC. This codes for CASSVGEGAAYEQYF.

This sequence joins TRBV6-2 or TRBV6-3 and TRBJ2-1, with 9 nucleotides matching TRBD2. Germline V gives CDR1 MNHEY, CDR2 SVGEGT. Losses at the gene ends were 4 bases for V and 8 bases for J; bases not matched to a gene: 6. The CDR3 runs to 14 residues. In nucleotides, the CDR3 is TGTGCCAGCAGTTCCGCGGGAGGGCCATATGAGCAGTTCTTC. Translating gives CASSSAGGPYEQFF.